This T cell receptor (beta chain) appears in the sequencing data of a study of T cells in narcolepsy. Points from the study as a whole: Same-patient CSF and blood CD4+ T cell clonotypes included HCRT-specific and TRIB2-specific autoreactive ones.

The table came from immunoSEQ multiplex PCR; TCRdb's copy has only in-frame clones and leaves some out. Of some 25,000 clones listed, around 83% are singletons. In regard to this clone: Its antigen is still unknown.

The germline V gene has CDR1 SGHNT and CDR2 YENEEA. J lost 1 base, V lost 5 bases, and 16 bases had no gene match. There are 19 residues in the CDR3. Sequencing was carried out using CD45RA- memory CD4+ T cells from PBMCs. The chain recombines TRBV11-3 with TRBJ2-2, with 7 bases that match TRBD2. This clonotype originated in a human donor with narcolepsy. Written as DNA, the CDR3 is TGTGCCAGCAGCGGTTTAGGCGGGAGATCCCATTTGAACACCGGGGAGCTGTTTTTT. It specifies CASSGLGGRSHLNTGELFF.